A selection of T cell receptor beta chains follows, all from one sample in a study of graft-versus-host responses after intestinal transplantation. Their antigen targets remain unknown. The data were produced by immunoSEQ multiplex PCR, yet TCRdb's version contains in-frame clones alone and is incomplete. The table lists some 97,000 clones, about 90% of them singletons, with around 1% in the top ten. The source material was unstimulated CD4+ T cells sorted from spleen or lymph node cells, sampled before transplant. The receptor set was obtained from a human donor who was the organ donor for an intestinal transplant. Both conserved end residues are part of each CDR3. A D gene is named only where the DNA matches it firmly. Rows give clone size only sometimes, using once, few, many, or a class for an expanded clone.

D gene | J gene | clone size | V gene | CDR3 protein | CDR3 DNA
TRBD1 | TRBJ1-2 | . | TRBV5-6 | CASSSSDRDYGYTF | TGTGCCAGCAGCTCCTCGGACAGGGACTATGGCTACACCTTC
. | TRBJ1-6 | . | TRBV28 | CASRQYNSPLHF | TGTGCCAGCAGGCAGTATAATTCACCCCTCCACTTT
. | TRBJ1-3 | . | TRBV10-3 | CAISESIQGGGNTIYF | TGTGCCATCAGTGAGTCGATTCAGGGTGGTGGAAACACCATATATTTT
. | TRBJ1-1 | . | TRBV30 | CAWRHLNTEAFF | TGTGCCTGGCGCCATTTAAACACTGAAGCTTTCTTT
. | TRBJ1-4 | . | TRBV7-8 | CASSPRAGAYEKLFF | TGTGCCAGCAGCCCCAGGGCAGGGGCCTATGAAAAACTGTTTTTT
TRBD1 | TRBJ1-2 | . | TRBV10-3 | CAITRDRYYGYTF | TGTGCCATCACACGGGACAGATACTATGGCTACACCTTC
. | TRBJ2-3 | . | TRBV19 | CASSIARPLRQITDTQYF | TGTGCCAGTAGTATAGCCCGTCCCCTTCGACAGATCACAGATACGCAGTATTTT
. | TRBJ1-6 | . | TRBV30 | CAWKPDRTSYSYAFHSPLHF | TGTGCCTGGAAACCCGATAGAACCTCCTACAGTTACGCGTTTCATTCACCCCTCCACTTT
TRBD1 | TRBJ1-2 | . | TRBV7-3 | CASSPGGALSGYTF | TGTGCCAGCAGCCCAGGGGGCGCGTTGAGTGGCTACACCTTC
. | TRBJ2-1 | . | TRBV29-1 | CSVSESSYNEQFF | TGCAGCGTCTCGGAGAGCTCCTACAATGAGCAGTTCTTC
. | TRBJ1-1 | . | TRBV25-1 | CASSEYGQGNTEAFF | TGTGCCAGCAGTGAATATGGGCAGGGGAACACTGAAGCTTTCTTT
. | TRBJ1-3 | . | TRBV5-1 | CASSLAGNTIYF | TGCGCCAGCAGCTTGGCTGGGAACACCATATATTTT
. | TRBJ2-2 | . | TRBV27 | CASSLSGAISTGELFF | TGTGCCAGCAGTTTGTCAGGGGCGATTAGCACCGGGGAGCTGTTTTTT
. | TRBJ1-1 | once | TRBV30 | CAWAPQVNTEAFF | TGTGCCTGGGCCCCACAGGTAAACACTGAAGCTTTCTTT
. | TRBJ2-1 | . | TRBV10-2 | CASSEGHHNEQFF | TGCGCCAGCAGTGAGGGTCATCACAATGAGCAGTTCTTC
. | TRBJ1-2 | once | TRBV25-1 | CASSHNAGGYTF | TGTGCCAGCAGTCATAACGCCGGTGGCTACACCTTC
TRBD2 | TRBJ2-3 | . | TRBV10-3 | CAISGGGDSTDTQYF | TGTGCCATCAGTGGGGGAGGGGACAGCACAGATACGCAGTATTTT
. | TRBJ2-5 | . | TRBV5-8 | CASSLGGVKETQYF | TGTGCCAGCAGCTTAGGCGGAGTCAAAGAGACCCAGTACTTC
. | TRBJ1-1 | . | TRBV10-1 | CASSESRLANTEAFF | TGCGCCAGCAGTGAGTCGAGGCTAGCGAACACTGAAGCTTTCTTT
. | TRBJ1-1 | . | TRBV28 | CASSPGPTSFF | TGTGCCAGCAGTCCGGGCCCGACCTCTTTCTTT
. | TRBJ1-2 | . | TRBV9 | CASSVEVEAYGYTF | TGTGCCAGCAGCGTAGAGGTGGAGGCATATGGCTACACCTTC
. | TRBJ1-5 | . | TRBV6-6 | CASGKLDQPQHF | TGTGCCAGCGGGAAGTTGGATCAGCCCCAGCATTTT
TRBD1 | TRBJ1-1 | . | TRBV5-1 | CASSLIQGAEAFF | TGCGCCAGCAGCTTAATACAGGGGGCTGAAGCTTTCTTT
. | TRBJ1-1 | . | TRBV27 | CASKPGVDTEAFF | TGTGCCAGCAAACCGGGGGTCGACACTGAAGCTTTCTTT
. | TRBJ1-2 | . | TRBV6-1 | CASRVSGVNYGYTF | TGTGCCAGCAGAGTGTCAGGGGTAAACTATGGCTACACCTTC
TRBD1 | TRBJ1-5 | once | TRBV27 | CASSLRWAGGPNQPQHF | TGTGCCAGCAGTTTAAGGTGGGCAGGGGGCCCTAATCAGCCCCAGCATTTT
. | TRBJ1-1 | . | TRBV5-1 | CASSLLGLGTEAFF | TGCGCCAGCAGCTTATTAGGTCTGGGGACTGAAGCTTTCTTT
. | TRBJ2-2 | . | TRBV7-8 | CASSPDRSTGELFF | TGTGCCAGCAGCCCTGACAGGAGTACCGGGGAGCTGTTTTTT
. | TRBJ2-6 | once | TRBV4-2 | CASSQEVNSGANVLTF | TGTGCCAGCAGCCAAGAGGTGAACTCTGGGGCCAACGTCCTGACTTTC
. | TRBJ1-5 | . | TRBV28 | CACEERTSNQPQHF | TGTGCTTGCGAGGAACGCACGAGTAATCAGCCCCAGCATTTT
. | TRBJ2-5 | . | TRBV4-1 | CASSQAGVTKLTQYF | TGCGCCAGCAGCCAAGCGGGAGTTACTAAGCTGACCCAGTACTTC
TRBD2 | TRBJ2-7 | . | TRBV19 | CASRTSGGAHEQYF | TGTGCCAGTAGGACTAGCGGGGGGGCCCACGAGCAGTACTTC
. | TRBJ2-1 | . | TRBV20-1 | CSARGGEQFF | TGCAGTGCTAGGGGGGGTGAGCAGTTCTTC
. | TRBJ1-6 | . | TRBV19 | CASSIYDRKNSPLHF | TGTGCCAGTAGTATATACGACAGAAAAAATTCACCCCTCCACTTT
. | TRBJ1-1 | . | TRBV18 | CASSPPISGGLEAFF | TGTGCCAGCTCACCACCAATTTCGGGGGGCCTTGAAGCTTTCTTT
. | TRBJ2-3 | . | TRBV19 | CASSGGASTDTQYF | TGTGCCAGTAGTGGGGGGGCTAGCACAGATACGCAGTATTTT
. | TRBJ2-7 | . | TRBV11-2 | CASSSGVYEQYF | TGTGCCAGCAGCTCCGGGGTCTACGAGCAGTACTTC
. | TRBJ1-5 | . | TRBV7-2 | CASSPSSNQPQHF | TGTGCCAGCAGCCCCAGCTCGAATCAGCCCCAGCATTTT
. | TRBJ2-7 | . | TRBV19 | CASSVGSSYEQYF | TGTGCCAGTAGTGTAGGAAGCTCCTACGAGCAGTACTTC
TRBD1 | TRBJ2-7 | . | TRBV5-1 | CASSRLSGTGAYEQYF | TGCGCCAGCAGCAGACTATCCGGGACAGGGGCCTACGAGCAGTACTTC
TRBD1 | TRBJ1-2 | . | TRBV6-5 | CASRTDRATYGYTF | TGTGCCAGCAGGACGGACAGGGCAACCTATGGCTACACCTTC
. | TRBJ1-3 | . | TRBV6-1 | CASRGSFNSGNTIYF | TGTGCCAGCAGGGGATCTTTTAACTCTGGAAACACCATATATTTT
TRBD1 | TRBJ1-5 | . | TRBV6-1 | CASSEGGQGANSNQPQHF | TGTGCCAGCAGTGAAGGGGGACAGGGGGCTAATAGCAATCAGCCCCAGCATTTT
TRBD2 | TRBJ2-7 | . | TRBV18 | CASSPGRAYEQYF | TGTGCCAGCTCACCAGGGAGGGCCTACGAGCAGTACTTC
. | TRBJ2-7 | . | TRBV6-5 | CASSYSVGNYEQYF | TGTGCCAGCAGTTACTCCGTAGGAAACTACGAGCAGTACTTC
TRBD1 | TRBJ1-4 | . | TRBV28 | CASSRETGVFEKLFF | TGTGCCAGCAGCCGCGAAACAGGGGTTTTCGAAAAACTGTTTTTT
. | TRBJ2-4 | . | TRBV29-1 | CSVTGGAKNIQYF | TGCAGCGTCACTGGGGGGGCCAAAAACATTCAGTACTTC
TRBD1 | TRBJ1-2 | few | TRBV28 | CASSSTGGYGYTF | TGTGCCAGCAGTTCGACAGGGGGCTATGGCTACACCTTC
TRBD1 | TRBJ1-5 | few | TRBV19 | CASSHFWDRETQPQHF | TGTGCCAGTAGCCACTTCTGGGACAGGGAGACTCAGCCCCAGCATTTT
. | TRBJ1-1 | . | TRBV5-1 | CASSLEPGSTEAFF | TGCGCCAGCAGCTTGGAACCAGGGTCCACTGAAGCTTTCTTT
. | TRBJ1-5 | . | TRBV4-1 | CASSQGLQLRVNQPQHF | TGCGCCAGCAGCCAAGGTCTACAGCTGAGAGTCAATCAGCCCCAGCATTTT
. | TRBJ1-5 | . | TRBV6-6 | CASRREESGQPQHF | TGTGCCAGCAGACGCGAAGAGTCCGGTCAGCCCCAGCATTTT